These 12 T cell receptor beta chains were all obtained from the same sample, sequenced in a study of T cells in Graves' hyperthyroidism and ophthalmopathy. Amplified regions were TCR beta CDR3 sequences from RNA transcripts. Using the HTBI primer set, a first-round RT-PCR was run on the TCR CDR3. TCRdb re-analysed the multiplex PCR reads in MiXCR, keeping a single row per CDR3 protein. The profile shows about 420,000 distinct CDR3 sequences, around 16% of them singletons. Sequencing was carried out using blood. These receptors all stem from a woman younger than 30 with Graves' hyperthyroidism.

This clonotype was observed at least ten times. The rearrangement joins TRBV5-1 to TRBJ1-5; 7 bases line up with TRBD1. V shed 0 bases and J 8 bases; nucleotides not matched to a gene: 11. Germline assignment: CDR1 SGHRS and CDR2 YFSETQ. The CDR3 has 16 amino acids. CDR3: CASSLGAAGGDEPQHF. The DNA for the CDR3 is TGCGCCAGCAGCTTGGGGGCAGCAGGGGGTGATGAGCCCCAGCATTTT.

This clonotype turned up a few times. The chain couples TRBV30 to TRBJ2-6; D might be TRBD1 (5 bases). This CDR3 has 14 residues. Trimming removed 3 bases from V and 0 bases from J, with 6 bases in between. Germline V gives CDR1 GTSNPN, CDR2 SVGIG (reference sequence). CDR3 loop: CAWRTVSGANVLTF. CDR3 in DNA: TGTGCCTGGAGGACAGTCTCTGGGGCCAACGTCCTGACTTTC.

This clonotype was observed many times. The rearrangement joins TRBV9 to TRBJ1-2; 8 bases match TRBD1. Germline V gene lookup returns CDR1 SGDLS and CDR2 YYNGEE. This CDR3 region has 17 residues. With 2 bases clipped from V and 5 bases from J, the junction kept 14 bases outside the gene matches. The CDR3 loop reads CASSVSRRAGGTYGYTF. In DNA form, the CDR3 reads TGTGCCAGCAGCGTGAGCCGGAGGGCAGGGGGCACTTATGGCTACACCTTC.

This clonotype came up many times. The genes are TRBV12-5 and TRBJ2-2; D call uncertain. The V end was cut by 3 bases, the J end by 1 base, with 9 bases between. The CDR3 consists of 15 residues. Per the germline V gene, CDR1 is LGHNT and CDR2 is FRNRAP. In DNA form, the CDR3 reads TGTGCTAGTGGTTTCTTAGTCCGGAACACCGGGGAGCTGTTTTTT. Its protein product is CASGFLVRNTGELFF.

This clonotype was found many times. The CDR3 loop reads CASSPGSGMSTEAFF. The CDR3 bases are TGTGCCAGCAGTCCGGGCTCGGGGATGAGCACTGAAGCTTTCTTT. V is TRBV27 and J is TRBJ1-1; D remains unclear. The CDR3 consists of 15 residues. Germline lookup yields CDR1 MNHEY and CDR2 SMNVEV (reference sequence). V lost 5 bases and J lost 4, with 17 bases in between.

The genes are TRBV4-1 and TRBJ2-7; TRBD1 matches at 7 bases. Germline-derived CDR1 and CDR2 are MGHRA and YSYEKL. The CDR3 covers 19 residues. The V gene end was trimmed by 2 bases and the J gene end by 0 bases; junction bases not matched to a gene: 16. CDR3 bases: TGCGCCAGCAGCCAACACCACCGGCAGACAGGGACCAGCTCCTACGAGCAGTACTTC. Its protein product is CASSQHHRQTGTSSYEQYF.

To note about this clonotype: The germline gene is not matched at one end of the junction; a read error may be the cause. J is TRBJ2-1 and V is TRBV6-1; unclear D gene. The CDR3 extends over 12 amino acids. Germline V gives CDR1 MNHNS, CDR2 SASEGT. The CDR3 DNA follows: TGTGCCACCAGTGACCCATATTTTGAGCAGTTCTTC. The encoded protein is CATSDPYFEQFF.

In this sample, this clonotype turned up many times. V gene TRBV24-1 combines with J gene TRBJ2-1; 10 nucleotides align to TRBD2. The CDR3 has 16 amino acids. CDR1 and CDR2 (germline): KGHDR, SFDVKD. Germline trimming cut 4 bases from V and 4 bases from J; bases unmatched to any gene: 6. CDR3 sequence: CATSDVWTSGYNEQFF. CDR3 in DNA: TGTGCCACCAGTGACGTGTGGACTAGCGGTTACAATGAGCAGTTCTTC.

This clonotype was counted at least ten times. V gene TRBV20-1 combines with J gene TRBJ2-1; 10 nucleotides line up with TRBD2. J was trimmed by 4 bases and V by 6 bases; bases with no gene match: 9. The CDR3 has 15 residues. Germline CDR1 and CDR2: DFQATT and SNEGSKA (reference sequence). The CDR3 DNA sequence: TGCAGTGCCACCCTGGGACTAGCGTTTTACAATGAGCAGTTCTTC. Its protein is CSATLGLAFYNEQFF.

This clonotype was counted at least ten times. V is TRBV2 and J is TRBJ2-3; 11 bases are shared with TRBD2. The germline V gene has CDR1 SNHLY and CDR2 FYNNEI. V shed 1 base, J shed 7 bases, and the junction held 7 bases outside the gene matches. The CDR3 loop spans 16 amino acids. This CDR3 is CASSEDGTSGAYTQYF. Written as DNA, the CDR3 is TGTGCCAGCAGTGAAGATGGGACTAGCGGAGCGTATACGCAGTATTTT.

This clonotype was detected many times. The chain links TRBV5-1 to TRBJ1-2; D might be TRBD1 (5 bases). V lost 0 bases and J lost 7, with 13 bases in between. The CDR3 consists of 14 residues. Germline CDR1 and CDR2: SGHRS and YFSETQ. The CDR3 DNA reads as TGCGCCAGCAGCTTGGATGGCAGGGAGGCTGGCTACACCTTC. Its translation is CASSLDGREAGYTF.

This clonotype came up many times. The chain is built from TRBV6-1 and TRBJ1-2, with TRBD1 identical over 8 bases. This CDR3 region has 16 residues. Looked up from germline, CDR1 is MNHNS and CDR2 is SASEGT. J gave up 6 bases and V 5 bases, and 14 bases lay outside the gene matches. The CDR3 sequence is CASSIDGDRGFDGYTF. For the CDR3, the DNA is TGTGCCAGCAGTATCGATGGAGACAGGGGATTCGATGGCTACACCTTC.